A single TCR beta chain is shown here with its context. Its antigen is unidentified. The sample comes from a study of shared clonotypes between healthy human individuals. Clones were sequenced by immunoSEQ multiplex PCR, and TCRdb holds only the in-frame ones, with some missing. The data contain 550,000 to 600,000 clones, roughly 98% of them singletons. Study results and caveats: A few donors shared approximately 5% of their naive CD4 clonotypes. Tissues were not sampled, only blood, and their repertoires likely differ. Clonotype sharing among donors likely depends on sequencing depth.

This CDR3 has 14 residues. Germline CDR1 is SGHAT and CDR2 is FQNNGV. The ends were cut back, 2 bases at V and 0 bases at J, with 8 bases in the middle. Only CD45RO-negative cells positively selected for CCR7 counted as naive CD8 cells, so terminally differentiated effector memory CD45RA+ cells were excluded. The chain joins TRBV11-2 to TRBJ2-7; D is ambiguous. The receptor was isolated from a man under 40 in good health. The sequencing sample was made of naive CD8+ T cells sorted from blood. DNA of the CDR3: TGTGCCAGCAGCTTAAGGTTCAGCTCCTACGAGCAGTACTTC. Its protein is CASSLRFSSYEQYF. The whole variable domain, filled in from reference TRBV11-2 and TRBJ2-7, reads EAGVAQSPRYKIIEKRQSVAFWCNPISGHATLYWYQQILGQGPKLLIQFQNNGVVDDSQLPKDRFSAERLKGVDSTLKIQPAKLEDSAVYLCASSLRFSSYEQYFGPGTRLTVT.